The 12 T cell receptor beta chains given below trace back to one sample, sequenced in a study of shared clonotypes between healthy human individuals. Sequenced by immunoSEQ multiplex PCR; TCRdb stores in-frame clones only, minus some. There are roughly 700,000 clones in the sample; roughly 70% occur only once, and 1.5% to 2% lies in the top ten. Sequences were obtained from memory CD4+ T cells sorted from blood. The sample's subset: CD45RA-negative fraction. The source is a woman in her 30s in good health.

The J gene is TRBJ2-3, the V gene TRBV5-1, with 9 bases fitting TRBD1. With V trimmed by 4 bases and J by 3 bases, 9 bases remained unmatched. The CDR3 extends over 16 amino acids. CDR1 is SGHRS, CDR2 YFSETQ, per germline. CDR3 residues: CASSHYRGLETDTQYF. The DNA for the CDR3 is TGCGCCAGCAGCCATTACAGGGGGCTGGAGACAGATACGCAGTATTTT.

CDR3 sequence (DNA): TGTGCCAGCAGCTTGGATTACAGGGAAGAGACCCAGTACTTC. Amino acid sequence: CASSLDYREETQYF. The chain couples TRBV5-4 to TRBJ2-5; D possibly corresponds to TRBD1 (6 bases). The germline gives CDR1 SGHNT, CDR2 YYREEE (reference sequence). V was pared by 0 bases and J by 3 bases, with 9 bases between. This CDR3 contains 14 residues.

The chain uses TRBV15 and TRBJ2-2; D is undetermined. This CDR3 region has 14 residues. Trimming removed 0 bases from V and 4 bases from J, with 6 bases in between. Per germline, CDR1 LNHNV and CDR2 YYDKDF (reference sequence). The CDR3 region has the DNA TGTGCCACCAGCAGAGAGGATGTCACCGGGGAGCTGTTTTTT. Translating gives CATSREDVTGELFF.

The chain employs TRBV11-3 and TRBJ2-1; TRBD2 is a possible D gene (6 bases). Germline CDR1 is SGHNT and CDR2 is YENEEA. Trimming took off 8 bases at V and 1 base at J, with 9 bases between the two ends. This CDR3 spans 13 amino acids. CDR3 sequence (DNA): TGTGCCAGCGGGACTGGGTCCTACAATGAGCAGTTCTTC. This translates into CASGTGSYNEQFF.

The chain couples TRBV7-2 to TRBJ1-4, with 12 positions matching TRBD1. From germline, CDR1 is SGHTA and CDR2 FQGNSA. Trimming cost V 2 bases and J 5 bases; bases outside gene matches: 6. The CDR3 is 17 residues long. The CDR3: CASSLRGQGAKNEKLFF. In DNA, the CDR3 is TGTGCCAGCAGCTTAAGGGGACAGGGGGCGAAAAATGAAAAACTGTTTTTT.

This clone came up a few times. The CDR3: CASSPGGAGYNEQFF. The CDR3 DNA follows: TGCGCCAGCAGCCCCGGGGGAGCGGGATACAATGAGCAGTTCTTC. The chain is built from TRBV5-1 and TRBJ2-1; 7 bases match TRBD2. V shed 4 bases and J 4 bases; nucleotides not matched to a gene: 8. Germline values: CDR1 SGHRS, CDR2 YFSETQ. This CDR3 has 15 residues.

The chain employs TRBV10-3 and TRBJ1-3, with TRBD1 identical over 7 bases. CDR3 length: 16 residues. Trimming at V came to 5 bases and at J to 0 bases, leaving 7 bases not matched to a gene. CDR1 and CDR2 from the germline V gene are ENHRY and SYGVKD. The CDR3 nucleotides read TGTGCCATCAGTAGGGACAGCTCGAGCTCTGGAAACACCATATATTTT. It yields the protein CAISRDSSSSGNTIYF.

This chain joins TRBV7-2 and TRBJ2-2; 10 nucleotides line up with TRBD2. V dropped 5 bases and J dropped 4; count of bases not matched to a gene: 10. The CDR3 is made up of 17 amino acids. Germline V gene data show CDR1 as SGHTA and CDR2 as FQGNSA. The CDR3 DNA sequence: TGTGCCAGCAGCCCCTCTCGGCTAGCGGGAGTCACCGGGGAGCTGTTTTTT. The encoded protein is CASSPSRLAGVTGELFF.

V and J are TRBV9 and TRBJ2-7; TRBD2 matches 11 bases. After removal of 3 bases from V and 4 bases from J, the junction contained 6 bases not matched to a gene. Germline CDR1 and CDR2: SGDLS and YYNGEE. The CDR3 has 15 residues. CDR3 residues: CASSESGTSGYEQYF. The CDR3 region has the DNA TGTGCCAGCAGCGAAAGTGGGACTAGCGGATACGAGCAGTACTTC.

At least ten counts were recorded for this clone. The chain is built from TRBV25-1 and TRBJ2-7; maybe TRBD1 (6 bases). Deletions cut 2 bases from V and 2 bases from J, with 16 bases between. This CDR3 spans 16 amino acids. Germline V gives CDR1 MGHDK, CDR2 SYGVNS. DNA of the CDR3: TGTGCCAGCAGTGAAAACGCACAGGGTGGACCCTACGAGCAGTACTTC. This translates into CASSENAQGGPYEQYF.

The V call is TRBV20-1, the J call TRBJ1-1; 9 positions match TRBD1. CDR1 is DFQATT, CDR2 SNEGSKA, per germline (reference sequence). V lost 7 bases to trimming and J lost 8 bases; unmatched junction nucleotides: 5. The CDR3 sequence is 11 residues long. For the CDR3, the DNA is TGCAGTGTCCCGGGACAGGGCGAAGCTTTCTTT. Translated: CSVPGQGEAFF.

The rearrangement joins TRBV6-1 to TRBJ2-1; 8 nucleotides match TRBD1. This CDR3 is 13 amino acids long. Germline lookup yields CDR1 MNHNS and CDR2 SASEGT. After removal of 0 bases from V and 12 bases from J, the junction contained 4 bases not matched to a gene. CDR3 region: CASSEAQGARQFF. In DNA, the CDR3 is TGTGCCAGCAGTGAAGCGCAGGGGGCAAGGCAGTTCTTC.